This TCR beta chain came from a study of T cell repertoires in cytomegalovirus infection. Study overall: Carrying CMV and the relevant HLA type showed in public TCR beta signatures. Study results and limitations: Within the response measured ex vivo, HLA-C-restricted CMV-specific TCR beta clonotypes were dominant.

TCRdb re-analysed the reads in MiXCR, keeping a single row per CDR3 protein. Of about 230,000 distinct CDR3 sequences listed, 22% are singletons. The junction had 7 bases not matched to a gene; V was cut back by 0 bases and J by 2 bases. CDR1 and CDR2 from the germline V gene are SGHDN and FVKESK. This CDR3 has 16 amino acids. Concerning this clonotype itself: Its antigen is currently unknown.

The material sequenced was CD8+ T cells from PBMCs. The V gene is TRBV14, the J gene TRBJ2-7, with TRBD2 matching 7 bases. This clonotype was sampled from a human donor in good health (CMV status not recorded). Some clones in this sample may be carry-over from other donors' samples. CDR3 DNA: TGTGCCAGCAGCCAAGATGTCGGCGGGGGTCCCTACGAGCAGTACTTC. Its translation is CASSQDVGGGPYEQYF.